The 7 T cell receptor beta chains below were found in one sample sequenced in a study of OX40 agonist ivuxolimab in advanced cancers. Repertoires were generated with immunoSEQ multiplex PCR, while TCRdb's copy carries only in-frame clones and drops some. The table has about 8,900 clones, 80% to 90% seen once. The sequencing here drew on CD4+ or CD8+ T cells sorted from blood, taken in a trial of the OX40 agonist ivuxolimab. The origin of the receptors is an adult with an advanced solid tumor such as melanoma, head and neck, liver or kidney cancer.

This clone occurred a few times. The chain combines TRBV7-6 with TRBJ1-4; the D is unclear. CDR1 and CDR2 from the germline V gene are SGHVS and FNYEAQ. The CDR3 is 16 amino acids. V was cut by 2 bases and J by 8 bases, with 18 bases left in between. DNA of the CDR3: TGTGCCAGCAGCTTAACGGTGCGCTGGGAAGGGGAAAAACTGTTTTTT. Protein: CASSLTVRWEGEKLFF.

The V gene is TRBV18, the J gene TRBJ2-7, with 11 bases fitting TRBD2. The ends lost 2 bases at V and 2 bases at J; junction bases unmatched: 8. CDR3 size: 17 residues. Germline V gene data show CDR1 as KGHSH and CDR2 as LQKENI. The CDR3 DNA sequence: TGTGCCAGCTCACCAGGGCCTAGCGGGAGGCCCGCCTACGAGCAGTACTTC. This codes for CASSPGPSGRPAYEQYF.

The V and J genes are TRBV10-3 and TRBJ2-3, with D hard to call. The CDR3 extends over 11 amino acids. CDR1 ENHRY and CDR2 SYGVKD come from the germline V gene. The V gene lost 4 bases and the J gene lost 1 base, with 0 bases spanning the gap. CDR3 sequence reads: CAISGTDTQYF. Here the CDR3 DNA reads TGTGCCATCAGTGGCACAGATACGCAGTATTTT.

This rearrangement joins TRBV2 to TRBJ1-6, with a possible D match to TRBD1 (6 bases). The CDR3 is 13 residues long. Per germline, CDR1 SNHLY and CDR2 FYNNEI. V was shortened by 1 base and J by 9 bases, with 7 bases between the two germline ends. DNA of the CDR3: TGTGCCAGCAGTGAAGAGGGGGTTTCACCCCTCCACTTT. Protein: CASSEEGVSPLHF.

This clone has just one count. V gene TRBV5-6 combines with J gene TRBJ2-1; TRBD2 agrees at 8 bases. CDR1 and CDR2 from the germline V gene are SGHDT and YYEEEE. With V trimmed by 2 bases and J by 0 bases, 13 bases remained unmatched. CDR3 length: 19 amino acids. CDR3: CASSFWGSGIQSSYNEQFF. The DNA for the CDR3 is TGTGCCAGCAGCTTCTGGGGTAGCGGGATCCAAAGCTCCTACAATGAGCAGTTCTTC.

This CDR3 reads CASSIDSTDTQYF. CDR3 coding DNA: TGTGCCAGCAGTATCGACAGCACAGATACGCAGTATTTT. This chain connects TRBV7-3 to TRBJ2-3; D gene ambiguous. Germline values: CDR1 SGHTA, CDR2 FQGTGA. V lost 6 bases and J 0 bases, leaving 7 bases between the germline ends. This CDR3 is 13 amino acids long.

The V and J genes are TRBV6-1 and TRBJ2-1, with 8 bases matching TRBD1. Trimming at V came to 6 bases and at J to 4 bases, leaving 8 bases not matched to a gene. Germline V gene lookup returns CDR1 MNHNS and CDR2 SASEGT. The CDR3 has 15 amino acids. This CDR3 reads CASSRADRVYNEQFF. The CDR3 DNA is TGTGCCAGCAGCAGAGCGGACAGGGTTTACAATGAGCAGTTCTTC.